The 23 T cell receptor beta chains below come from one sample, sequenced in a study of Ad26.COV2.S vaccination and SARS-CoV-2 variants. Some clones are missing from TCRdb's copy, which holds only in-frame ones; the method was immunoSEQ multiplex PCR. In the table there are approximately 350,000 clones, about nine tenths of which are singletons. Documented treatment: around 19 received Ad26.COV2.S at low or high dose, single or two shots; about 5 received placebo; per-sample allocation not given. The investigators took samples on day 63 after the first vaccine or placebo injection. Sequenced material: peripheral blood, taken in a trial of Ad26.COV2.S vaccine versus placebo. These receptor sequences come from a person aged 18 to 65 who received the Ad26.COV2.S COVID-19 vaccine or a placebo.

The chain joins TRBV10-3 to TRBJ2-3; D remains unclear. The CDR3 consists of 16 residues. The V end lost 7 bases, the J end lost 1 base, and 18 bases lay between the germline ends. Germline CDR1 and CDR2: ENHRY and SYGVKD. The CDR3 region is CAITSMGNPRTDTQYF. Written as DNA, the CDR3 is TGTGCCATCACCTCAATGGGAAACCCGCGCACAGATACGCAGTATTTT.

V usage is TRBV5-1 and J usage is TRBJ2-1; 11 bases fit TRBD2. V dropped 1 base and J dropped 3; count of bases not matched to a gene: 6. The CDR3 is 17 amino acids. Germline V gene sequence: CDR1 SGHRS, CDR2 YFSETQ. In DNA form, the CDR3 reads TGCGCCAGCAGCTTGAGTCTAGCGGGGGGAGACTACAATGAGCAGTTCTTC. Protein: CASSLSLAGGDYNEQFF.

The V gene is TRBV29-1, the J gene TRBJ1-1, with D maybe TRBD1 (6 bases). The V and J ends lost 4 bases and 11 bases respectively, with 17 bases between them. The CDR3 is 12 amino acids. Germline assignment: CDR1 SQVTM and CDR2 ANQGSEA. CDR3 sequence (DNA): TGCAGCGTTGTGGACCAGGGGCTAGGGGCTTTCTTT. Translating gives CSVVDQGLGAFF.

V and J are TRBV7-9 and TRBJ1-1; no firm D call. Germline V gene lookup returns CDR1 SEHNR and CDR2 FQNEAQ (reference sequence). This CDR3 has 15 amino acids. Deletions cut 5 bases from V and 1 base from J, with 14 bases between. CDR3 in amino acids: CASSPEGWANTEAFF. Written as DNA, the CDR3 is TGTGCCAGCAGCCCAGAGGGATGGGCGAACACTGAAGCTTTCTTT.

This clone was observed a handful of times. This chain links TRBV20-1 with TRBJ1-5; D not certain. Germline loops: CDR1 DFQATT, CDR2 SNEGSKA (reference sequence). The CDR3 length is 16 residues. V was pared by 3 bases and J by 0 bases, with 15 bases between. The CDR3 DNA sequence: TGCAGTGCTAGTGGATCAGGCAGATATAGCAATCAGCCCCAGCATTTT. This translates into CSASGSGRYSNQPQHF.

The chain employs TRBV19 and TRBJ1-5; TRBD1 might be the D (5 bases). CDR3 length: 17 residues. V lost 4 bases and J lost 2, with 18 bases in between. CDR1 and CDR2 from the germline V gene are LNHDA and SQIVND (reference sequence). CDR3 in DNA: TGTGCCAGTAGTAGCCCAAAAGACAGAGGAGGCAATCAGCCCCAGCATTTT. It specifies CASSSPKDRGGNQPQHF.

DNA for the CDR3: TGTGCCAGCGCGAGGATTGCAACTAATGAAAAACTGTTTTTT. Translating it yields CASARIATNEKLFF. The V and J genes are TRBV27 and TRBJ1-4, with D uncertain. Per the germline V gene, CDR1 is MNHEY and CDR2 is SMNVEV (reference sequence). V was trimmed by 8 bases and J by 0 bases, leaving 10 bases between them. The CDR3 is made up of 14 amino acids.

The V gene is TRBV24-1, the J gene TRBJ2-1, with D uncertain. Per germline, CDR1 KGHDR and CDR2 SFDVKD. Trimming stripped 1 base from V and 5 bases from J, with 5 bases between. The CDR3 covers 13 residues. CDR3 DNA sequence: TGTGCCACCAGTGATTTTGTAGACAATGAGCAGTTCTTC. Its protein product is CATSDFVDNEQFF.

This rearrangement joins TRBV7-2 to TRBJ2-1, with 10 bases fitting TRBD2. With 0 bases clipped from V and 6 bases from J, the junction kept 14 bases outside the gene matches. Germline-derived CDR1 and CDR2 are SGHTA and FQGNSA. CDR3 size: 19 residues. The CDR3 is CASSLAHPFSGGRLNEQFF. In DNA, the CDR3 is TGTGCCAGCAGCTTAGCCCACCCCTTTAGCGGGGGGCGTCTCAATGAGCAGTTCTTC.

This chain uses TRBV30 with TRBJ1-5; D unclear. Trimming took off 2 bases at V and 7 bases at J, with 12 bases between the two ends. The CDR3 covers 13 residues. Germline CDR1 GTSNPN, CDR2 SVGIG (reference sequence). Here the CDR3 DNA reads TGTGCCTGGAGTCCCTTAGGCGCCCAGCCCCAGCATTTT. This gives the protein CAWSPLGAQPQHF.

The rearrangement uses TRBV2 and TRBJ1-5, with D uncertain. V lost 8 bases, J lost 4 bases, and 9 bases lay in between. The germline V gene has CDR1 SNHLY and CDR2 FYNNEI. The CDR3 loop spans 12 amino acids. DNA for the CDR3: TGTGCCAGCCGGCAGGCTAATCAGCCCCAGCATTTT. The encoded protein is CASRQANQPQHF. Complete variable domain (other parts from reference TRBV2 and TRBJ1-5): EPEVTQTPSHQVTQMGQEVILRCVPISNHLYFYWYRQILGQKVEFLVSFYNNEISEKSEIFDDQFSVERPDGSNFTLKIRSTKLEDSAMYFCASRQANQPQHFGDGTRLSIL.

The V gene is TRBV30, the J gene TRBJ1-1; no clear D. The CDR3 is 10 residues long. Germline CDR1 is GTSNPN and CDR2 is SVGIG (reference sequence). With 4 bases removed from V and 0 bases from J, the gap between germline ends came to 0 bases. The CDR3, as DNA: TGTGCCTGGATGAACACTGAAGCTTTCTTT. Amino acid sequence: CAWMNTEAFF.

This clone was picked up a small number of times. V usage is TRBV7-9 and J usage is TRBJ1-1; D gene ambiguous. The germline CDR1 and CDR2 sequences are SEHNR and FQNEAQ (reference sequence). V lost 3 bases and J lost 4, with 9 bases in between. The CDR3 consists of 13 residues. CDR3 bases: TGTGCCAGCAGCTTTAGAGGCGTCACTGAAGCTTTCTTT. Translation: CASSFRGVTEAFF.

This clone was seen more than once but under ten times. V and J are TRBV6-6 and TRBJ2-7; perhaps TRBD1 as D (5 bases). V lost 5 bases and J lost 0, with 23 bases in between. CDR3 size: 18 residues. Germline loops: CDR1 MNHNY, CDR2 SVGAGI (reference sequence). The CDR3 spells CASSPGQLSLDSSYEQYF. For the CDR3, the DNA is TGTGCCAGCAGTCCCGGACAACTCTCCCTCGACAGCTCCTACGAGCAGTACTTC.

The CDR3 nucleotides are TGTGCCAGCAGCTTAGTTAGCGGGGGGGCCTATGAGCAGTTCTTC. Protein sequence: CASSLVSGGAYEQFF. The chain links TRBV13 to TRBJ2-1; the match to TRBD2 covers 11 bases. This CDR3 spans 15 amino acids. Germline V gives CDR1 PRHDT, CDR2 FYEKMQ (reference sequence). V was clipped by 1 base and J by 8 bases; unmatched bases: 4.

This chain uses TRBV6-5 with TRBJ2-5; D possibly uses TRBD1 or TRBD2 (5 bases each). Trimming took off 2 bases at V and 7 bases at J, with 8 bases between the two ends. Looked up from germline, CDR1 is MNHEY and CDR2 is SVGAGI. CDR3 length: 12 amino acids. This chain's CDR3 is CASSYDSGTQYF. The CDR3 DNA is TGTGCCAGCAGTTACGACAGCGGGACCCAGTACTTC.

This clone has just a few counts. V and J are TRBV19 and TRBJ2-3; possible D gene TRBD2, 5 bases. CDR1 is LNHDA and CDR2 is SQIVND in the germline V gene (reference sequence). The CDR3 sequence is 14 residues long. Deletions cut 10 bases from V and 1 base from J, with 15 bases between. This CDR3 is CATRRAGGTDTQYF. The CDR3 bases are TGTGCCACCCGGCGGGCCGGAGGCACAGATACGCAGTATTTT. Full variable domain (rest looked up from reference TRBV19 and TRBJ2-3): DGGITQSPKYLFRKEGQNVTLSCEQNLNHDAMYWYRQDPGQGLRLIYYSQIVNDFQKGDIAEGYSVSREKKESFPLTVTSAQKNPTAFYLCATRRAGGTDTQYFGPGTRLTVL.

The V gene is TRBV19, the J gene TRBJ1-1; 8 bases align to TRBD1. The CDR3 totals 13 residues. Losses at the gene ends were 8 bases for V and 5 bases for J; bases not matched to a gene: 7. CDR1 and CDR2 (germline): LNHDA, SQIVND (reference sequence). For the CDR3, the DNA is TGTGCCAGTCGTAACGACAGGGGTACTGAAGCTTTCTTT. Protein sequence: CASRNDRGTEAFF.

The V and J genes are TRBV19 and TRBJ1-6; the D gene is possibly TRBD1 (5 bases). The length of the CDR3 is 15 residues. Germline values: CDR1 LNHDA, CDR2 SQIVND (reference sequence). The V gene lost 3 bases and the J gene lost 7 bases, with 13 bases spanning the gap. DNA for the CDR3: TGTGCCAGTAGTATCTCCGGGACTGCCAATTCACCCCTCCACTTT. Amino acid sequence: CASSISGTANSPLHF. Full variable domain (rest looked up from reference TRBV19 and TRBJ1-6): DGGITQSPKYLFRKEGQNVTLSCEQNLNHDAMYWYRQDPGQGLRLIYYSQIVNDFQKGDIAEGYSVSREKKESFPLTVTSAQKNPTAFYLCASSISGTANSPLHFGNGTRLTVT.

The chain is built from TRBV5-1 and TRBJ2-1; 7 bases are shared with TRBD1. Germline CDR1 reads SGHRS; CDR2 reads YFSETQ. The CDR3 extends over 13 amino acids. After removal of 6 bases from V and 5 bases from J, the junction contained 5 bases not matched to a gene. CDR3 nucleotide sequence: TGCGCCAGCACCCGGGACAGTAACAATGAGCAGTTCTTC. This encodes CASTRDSNNEQFF.

The gene calls are TRBV11-2 and TRBJ2-1, with TRBD2 as a possible D gene (5 bases). Deletions cut 7 bases from V and 4 bases from J, with 17 bases between. The CDR3 is 15 residues long. Germline CDR1 and CDR2: SGHAT and FQNNGV. This CDR3 reads CASTPPGSRYNEQFF. In DNA form, the CDR3 reads TGTGCCAGCACCCCCCCGGGGTCCCGGTACAATGAGCAGTTCTTC. Filled out from reference TRBV11-2 and TRBJ2-1, the complete variable domain reads EAGVAQSPRYKIIEKRQSVAFWCNPISGHATLYWYQQILGQGPKLLIQFQNNGVVDDSQLPKDRFSAERLKGVDSTLKIQPAKLEDSAVYLCASTPPGSRYNEQFFGPGTRLTVL.

The chain combines TRBV11-2 with TRBJ1-5; D is unclear. V shed 2 bases and J shed 0 bases, with 11 bases lying between them. This CDR3 contains 16 residues. From germline, CDR1 is SGHAT and CDR2 FQNNGV. CDR3 in DNA: TGTGCCAGCAGCTTATATCCAGCATATAGCAATCAGCCCCAGCATTTT. Protein: CASSLYPAYSNQPQHF. The full variable domain, in which reference TRBV11-2 and TRBJ1-5 provide the parts outside the CDR3, is EAGVAQSPRYKIIEKRQSVAFWCNPISGHATLYWYQQILGQGPKLLIQFQNNGVVDDSQLPKDRFSAERLKGVDSTLKIQPAKLEDSAVYLCASSLYPAYSNQPQHFGDGTRLSIL.

The genes are TRBV7-9 and TRBJ1-5; TRBD1 agrees at 9 bases. The CDR3 runs to 15 residues. Per the germline V gene, CDR1 is SEHNR and CDR2 is FQNEAQ (reference sequence). Trimming cost V 5 bases and J 1 base; bases outside gene matches: 3. Here the CDR3 reads CASSAGTGSNQPQHF. The CDR3 bases are TGTGCCAGCAGCGCCGGGACAGGGAGCAATCAGCCCCAGCATTTT.